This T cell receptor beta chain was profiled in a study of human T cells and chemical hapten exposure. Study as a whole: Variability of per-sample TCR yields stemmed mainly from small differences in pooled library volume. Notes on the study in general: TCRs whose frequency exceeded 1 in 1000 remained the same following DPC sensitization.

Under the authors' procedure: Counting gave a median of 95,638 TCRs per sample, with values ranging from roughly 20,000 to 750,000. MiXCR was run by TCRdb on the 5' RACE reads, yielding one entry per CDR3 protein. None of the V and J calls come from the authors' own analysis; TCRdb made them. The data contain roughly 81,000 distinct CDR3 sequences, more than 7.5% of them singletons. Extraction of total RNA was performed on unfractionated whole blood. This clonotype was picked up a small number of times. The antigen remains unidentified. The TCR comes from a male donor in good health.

CDR3 in DNA: TGCAGTGCTACGGAACGGGGCTCCTATAATTCACCCCTCCACTTT. Residues: CSATERGSYNSPLHF. The genes are TRBV20-1 and TRBJ1-6; no clear D. The germline V gene encodes CDR1 DFQATT and CDR2 SNEGSKA (reference sequence). Deletions cut 4 bases from V and 0 bases from J, with 10 bases between. The CDR3 is made up of 15 amino acids.